Here is one T cell receptor beta chain with its context. This record belongs to a study of control samples from healthy donors and cancer patients. Clones were read by immunoSEQ multiplex PCR, and TCRdb kept only the in-frame ones, dropping some. The sample yields fewer than 200,000 clones, approximately 92% seen once. The germline V and J ends were trimmed by 2 bases and 5 bases, with 15 bases remaining between them. The germline CDR1 and CDR2 sequences are MNHEY and SVGAGI. The length of the CDR3 is 15 residues. The gene calls are TRBV6-5 and TRBJ1-2, with D possibly TRBD1 on 5 matching bases. The sample consisted of blood. This clonotype originated in a man aged 18 to 30 in good health. CDR3: CASSYLPTESYGYTF. In DNA, the CDR3 is TGTGCCAGCAGTTACCTACCGACAGAGTCATATGGCTACACCTTC.